In this sample, the clone carrying this T cell receptor beta chain turned up a few times. No antigen is known for it. General study points: Tumor memory CD4+ T cell TCR gene usage clustered with blood and lymph node memory CD4+ cells and lymph node naive CD4+ cells.

Amplification of TRBV12-4/TRBJ1-2 clonotypes used adaptor-ligated barcode primers. One entry per CDR3 protein, called by TCRdb with MiXCR from the multiplex PCR reads. Seen here are 430 or so distinct CDR3 sequences, over 30% observed once, and the top ten hold approximately 20%. Cells sorted as Tregs were CD4+, CD25+ and CD127-/low. Trimming shortened V by 4 bases and J by 5 bases, and 29 bases separated the two germline ends. The CDR3 length is 19 residues. This sequence was found in a female donor with breast cancer. V usage is TRBV12-3 or TRBV12-4 and J usage is TRBJ1-2, with D unresolved. The sequencing input was tumor-infiltrating Tregs sorted from the breast tumor. CDR3 sequence: CASSSFRFRSRPGRYGYTF. DNA for the CDR3: TGTGCCAGCAGTTCTTTCAGGTTCAGGAGCCGCCCGGGTCGTTATGGCTACACCTTC.